This T cell receptor (beta chain) derives from a study of cytomegalovirus exposure and HLA in healthy donors. Germline V CDR1 and CDR2: SGHKS, YYEKEE (reference sequence). The CDR3 loop spans 15 amino acids. The V and J ends lost 4 bases and 6 bases, in that order; junction bases with no gene match: 11. Notes on the study in general: Immune exposure information comprised only CMV serostatus.

A note on this clone: The antigen remains undetermined.

PCR used 60 Vbeta primers and 13 Jbeta primers. Original processing methods: Tens of millions of unique TCR beta chains, 9 million to 14 million shared, were counted in a later analysis. Clones were read by immunoSEQ multiplex PCR, and TCRdb kept only the in-frame ones, dropping some. The DNA gave D and trimming, while V, J and clone size come from that table. The sample has under 200,000 clones, 65% to 80% seen once. The clonotype originates from a woman in her thirties or forties in good health and CMV-seropositive. The sequenced material came from PBMCs. The chain uses TRBV5-5 and TRBJ2-7; TRBD2 agrees at 9 bases. The CDR3 DNA follows: TGTGCCAGCAGCCCCCGGAGGAGCGGGGGGACCGAGCAGTACTTC. It is translated as CASSPRRSGGTEQYF.